This TCR beta chain was obtained from a study of blood T cells in healthy people across ages. Germline V gene lookup returns CDR1 DFQATT and CDR2 SNEGSKA (reference sequence). The CDR3 consists of 13 residues. Per sample, a minimum of 6 million PBMCs were isolated. Through a sample-barcoded 5' primer and a J-beta primer mix, a second PCR was run for roughly 6 to 12 cycles. TCRdb recomputed calls from the 5' RACE reads with MiXCR, one row per CDR3 protein. The sample includes 600,000 or so distinct CDR3 sequences, roughly 21% seen only once; the top ten take about 3.6%. The specimen was blood. The rearrangement joins TRBV20-1 to TRBJ2-5; D is undetermined. The J call may be wrong; the DNA end is better matched by TRBJ2-7. The sequence came from a man in his sixties or seventies in good health. CDR3 protein: CSARGVENYEQYF. Here the CDR3 DNA reads TGCAGTGCTAGAGGGGTAGAGAATTACGAGCAGTACTTC.